These 14 T cell receptor beta chains originate from one sample sequenced in a study of blood T cell repertoires in COVID-19. Generated by immunoSEQ multiplex PCR, the TCRdb table keeps only in-frame clones and is missing some. Among 150,000 to 200,000 clones, approximately 86% were seen once, and the ten largest hold about 8.2%. The sample consisted of peripheral blood. The receptors derive from a man aged 60 to 69 with acute or convalescent COVID-19.

This clone was counted between two and nine times. The V and J genes are TRBV10-2 and TRBJ2-2, with 9 bases that match TRBD1. Per the germline V gene, CDR1 is WSHSY and CDR2 is SAAADI. The CDR3 has 14 residues. The J segment lost 7 bases and the V segment lost 3 bases, leaving 3 bases of the junction unmatched. The chain's CDR3 is CASSEQGAGGELFF. For the CDR3, the DNA is TGCGCCAGCAGTGAACAGGGGGCTGGCGGGGAGCTGTTTTTT.

The chain joins TRBV6-6 to TRBJ2-1; perhaps TRBD2 as D (6 bases). V was pared by 3 bases and J by 6 bases, with 12 bases between. Germline CDR1 and CDR2: MNHNY and SVGAGI (reference sequence). The length of the CDR3 is 14 residues. The CDR3 loop reads CASSYSGTANEQFF. CDR3 in DNA: TGTGCCAGCAGTTATTCCGGGACTGCCAATGAGCAGTTCTTC.

CDR3 residues: CASSVDSGYNEQFF. In DNA, the CDR3 is TGTGCCAGCAGCGTAGACTCGGGGTACAATGAGCAGTTCTTC. The rearrangement links TRBV9 to TRBJ2-1, with D perhaps matching TRBD2 (5 bases). The CDR3 is 14 amino acids. V was clipped by 0 bases and J by 4 bases, with 8 bases between them. Per germline, CDR1 SGDLS and CDR2 YYNGEE. Based on the CDR3 plus reference TRBV9 and TRBJ2-1, the full variable domain is DSGVTQTPKHLITATGQRVTLRCSPRSGDLSVYWYQQSLDQGLQFLIQYYNGEERAKGNILERFSAQQFPDLHSELNLSSLELGDSALYFCASSVDSGYNEQFFGPGTRLTVL.

The V call is TRBV5-1, the J call TRBJ1-2; D not certain. Germline lookup yields CDR1 SGHRS and CDR2 YFSETQ. The CDR3 runs to 16 residues. V gave up 2 bases and J gave up 0 bases, with 14 bases separating them. In nucleotides, the CDR3 is TGCGCCAGCAGCTTTTGGGCACCGGGAGCTAACTATGGCTACACCTTC. This translates into CASSFWAPGANYGYTF.

The chain uses TRBV7-8 and TRBJ2-2, with a weak D call TRBD1 (6 bases). Trimming took off 5 bases at V and 8 bases at J, with 15 bases between the two ends. Germline values: CDR1 SGHVS, CDR2 FQNEAQ. The CDR3 has 14 residues. CDR3 sequence reads: CASSRTGLLGELFF. CDR3 in DNA: TGTGCCAGCAGCCGAACAGGGTTGTTAGGGGAGCTGTTTTTT.

This clone was observed a single time. V and J are TRBV18 and TRBJ2-5, with 8 bases identical to TRBD1. Germline V gene data show CDR1 as KGHSH and CDR2 as LQKENI. J lost 1 base, V lost 5 bases, and 6 bases had no gene match. The CDR3 has 15 amino acids. The CDR3 loop is CASSEAGGTQETQYF. The CDR3 coding sequence is TGTGCCAGCTCAGAGGCAGGGGGCACCCAAGAGACCCAGTACTTC. The full variable domain, in which reference TRBV18 and TRBJ2-5 provide the parts outside the CDR3, is NAGVMQNPRHLVRRRGQEARLRCSPMKGHSHVYWYRQLPEEGLKFMVYLQKENIIDESGMPKERFSAEFPKEGPSILRIQQVVRGDSAAYFCASSEAGGTQETQYFGPGTRLLVL.

This clone was seen once. The chain recombines TRBV6-6 with TRBJ1-2, with 9 bases identical to TRBD1. The CDR3 spans 13 residues. Germline-derived CDR1 and CDR2 are MNHNY and SVGAGI (reference sequence). V shed 4 bases and J 8 bases; nucleotides not matched to a gene: 5. CDR3: CASSSDRGSGYTF. In nucleotides, the CDR3 is TGTGCCAGCAGTTCGGACAGGGGTTCGGGCTACACCTTC.

The rearrangement uses TRBV19 and TRBJ1-2, with 11 nucleotides matching TRBD1. CDR1 and CDR2 from the germline V gene are LNHDA and SQIVND (reference sequence). V gave up 6 bases and J gave up 2 bases; unmatched junction bases: 8. The length of the CDR3 is 16 residues. CDR3 sequence: CASSSSGQGANYGYTF. The DNA for the CDR3 is TGTGCCAGTAGCAGTAGTGGACAGGGGGCGAACTATGGCTACACCTTC.

The genes are TRBV19 and TRBJ2-7; TRBD2 aligns across 8 bases. V lost 0 bases to trimming and J lost 5 bases; unmatched junction nucleotides: 9. The CDR3 is made up of 16 amino acids. Germline CDR1 LNHDA, CDR2 SQIVND (reference sequence). DNA for the CDR3: TGTGCCAGTAGTATAGAGGTCCAGCGGGAGACTAACGAGCAGTACTTC. Encoded protein: CASSIEVQRETNEQYF.

This chain uses TRBV7-2 with TRBJ2-3; no clear D. V lost 2 bases, J lost 14 bases, and 14 bases lay in between. The CDR3 consists of 12 residues. In germline, CDR1 is SGHTA, CDR2 FQGNSA. CDR3 sequence (DNA): TGTGCCAGCAGCTTAAACGCGCTAGGTTGGTATTTT. Translating it yields CASSLNALGWYF.

The rearrangement uses TRBV7-3 and TRBJ2-1, with 11 nucleotides matching TRBD1. The CDR3 runs to 15 residues. Per germline, CDR1 SGHTA and CDR2 FQGTGA. The ends lost 4 bases at V and 8 bases at J; junction bases unmatched: 7. The DNA for the CDR3 is TGTGCCAGCAGCTACCCGGGACAGGGGGTGGATGAGCAGTTCTTC. Translated: CASSYPGQGVDEQFF.

This clone was picked up a small number of times. This sequence joins TRBV7-8 and TRBJ2-7, with 8 bases aligning to TRBD2. The CDR3 consists of 13 residues. The V and J ends lost 4 bases and 3 bases, in that order; junction bases with no gene match: 2. Germline lookup yields CDR1 SGHVS and CDR2 FQNEAQ. CDR3 nucleotide sequence: TGTGCCAGCAGCTCCCTAGCGGGCTACGAGCAGTACTTC. Its translation: CASSSLAGYEQYF.

The gene calls are TRBV12-3 or TRBV12-4 and TRBJ1-2; D remains ambiguous. V gave up 3 bases and J gave up 8 bases, with 10 bases separating them. CDR3 length equals 12 residues. The CDR3 DNA reads TGTGCCAGCAGTTTCTCCGGCGGCGGCTACACCTTC. Amino acid sequence: CASSFSGGGYTF.

The chain employs TRBV6-5 and TRBJ1-3; a weak D match, TRBD1 (5 bases). There are 15 residues in the CDR3. The germline V and J ends were trimmed by 4 bases and 1 base, with 11 bases remaining between them. The V gene's germline CDR1 is MNHEY and CDR2 SVGAGI. The CDR3 here is CASSFPQVSGNTIYF. The CDR3 DNA is TGTGCCAGCAGTTTCCCACAGGTTTCTGGAAACACCATATATTTT.